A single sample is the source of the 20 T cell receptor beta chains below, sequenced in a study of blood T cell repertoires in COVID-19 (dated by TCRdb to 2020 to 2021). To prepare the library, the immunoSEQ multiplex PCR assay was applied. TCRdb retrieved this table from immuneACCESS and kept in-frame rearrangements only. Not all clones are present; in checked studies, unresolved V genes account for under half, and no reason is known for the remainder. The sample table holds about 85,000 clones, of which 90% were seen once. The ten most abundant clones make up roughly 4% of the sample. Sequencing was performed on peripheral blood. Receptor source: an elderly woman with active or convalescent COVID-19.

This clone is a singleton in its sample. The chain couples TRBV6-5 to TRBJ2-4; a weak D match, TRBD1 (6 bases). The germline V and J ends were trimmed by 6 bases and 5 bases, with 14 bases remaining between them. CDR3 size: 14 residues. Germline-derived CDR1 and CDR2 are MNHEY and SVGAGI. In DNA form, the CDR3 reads TGTGCCAGCAGGAAACCGGGACAACAAAACATTCAGTACTTC. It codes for CASRKPGQQNIQYF.

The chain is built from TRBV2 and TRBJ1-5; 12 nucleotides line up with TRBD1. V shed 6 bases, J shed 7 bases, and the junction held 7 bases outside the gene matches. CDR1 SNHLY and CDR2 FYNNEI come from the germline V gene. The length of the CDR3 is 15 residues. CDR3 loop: CASSPGQGALQPQHF. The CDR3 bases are TGTGCCAGCAGCCCGGGACAGGGGGCCTTGCAGCCCCAGCATTTT.

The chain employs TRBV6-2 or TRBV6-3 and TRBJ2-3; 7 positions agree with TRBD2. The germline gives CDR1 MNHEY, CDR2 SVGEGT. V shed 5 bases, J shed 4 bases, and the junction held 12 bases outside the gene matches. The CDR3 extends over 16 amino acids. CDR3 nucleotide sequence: TGTGCCAGCAGTCCCGGTGATAGCGGGTTTGCAGATACGCAGTATTTT. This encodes CASSPGDSGFADTQYF.

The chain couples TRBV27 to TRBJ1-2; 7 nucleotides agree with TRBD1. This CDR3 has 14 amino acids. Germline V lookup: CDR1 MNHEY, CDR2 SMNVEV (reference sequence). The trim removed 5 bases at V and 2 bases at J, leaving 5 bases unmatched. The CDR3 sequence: CASSRLDRNYGYTF. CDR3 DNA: TGTGCCAGCAGTCGTTTGGACAGGAACTATGGCTACACCTTC.

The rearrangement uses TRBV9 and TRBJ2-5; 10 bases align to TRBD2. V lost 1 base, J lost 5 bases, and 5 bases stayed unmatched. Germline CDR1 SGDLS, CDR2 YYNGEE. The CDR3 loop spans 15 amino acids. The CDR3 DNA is TGTGCCAGCAGCGTACGAGCGGGAGGGAAGGAGACCCAGTACTTC. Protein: CASSVRAGGKETQYF.

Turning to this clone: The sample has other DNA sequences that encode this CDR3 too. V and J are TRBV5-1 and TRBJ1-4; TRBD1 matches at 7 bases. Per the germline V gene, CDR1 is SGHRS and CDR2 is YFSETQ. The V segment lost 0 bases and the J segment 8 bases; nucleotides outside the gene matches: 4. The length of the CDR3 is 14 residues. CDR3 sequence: CASSLGGTEEKLFF. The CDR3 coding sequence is TGCGCCAGCAGCTTGGGCGGGACAGAGGAAAAACTGTTTTTT.

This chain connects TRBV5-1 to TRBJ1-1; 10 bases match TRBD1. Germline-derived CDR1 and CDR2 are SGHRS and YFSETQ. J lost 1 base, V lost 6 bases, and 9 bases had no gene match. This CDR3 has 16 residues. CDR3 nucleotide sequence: TGCGCCAGCATGAGTTTGGGGACAGGGGCGAACACTGAAGCTTTCTTT. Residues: CASMSLGTGANTEAFF.

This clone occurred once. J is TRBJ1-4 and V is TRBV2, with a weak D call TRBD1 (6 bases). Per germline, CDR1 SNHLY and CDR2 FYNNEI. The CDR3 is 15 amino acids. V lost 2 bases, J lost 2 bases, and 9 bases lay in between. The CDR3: CASSESGDTNEKLFF. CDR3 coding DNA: TGTGCCAGCAGTGAATCAGGGGATACTAATGAAAAACTGTTTTTT.

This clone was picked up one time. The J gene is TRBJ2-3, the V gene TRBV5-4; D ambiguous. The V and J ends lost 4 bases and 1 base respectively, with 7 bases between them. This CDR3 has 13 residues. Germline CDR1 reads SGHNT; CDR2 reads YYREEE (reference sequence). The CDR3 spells CASSARGTDTQYF. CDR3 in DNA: TGTGCCAGCAGCGCCCGGGGCACAGATACGCAGTATTTT.

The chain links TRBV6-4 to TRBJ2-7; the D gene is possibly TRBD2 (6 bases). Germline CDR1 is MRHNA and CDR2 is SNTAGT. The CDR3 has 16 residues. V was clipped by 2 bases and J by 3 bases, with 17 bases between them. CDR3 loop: CASSDKRVNRVYEQYF. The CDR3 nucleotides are TGTGCCAGCAGTGACAAGCGGGTGAACCGGGTCTACGAGCAGTACTTC.

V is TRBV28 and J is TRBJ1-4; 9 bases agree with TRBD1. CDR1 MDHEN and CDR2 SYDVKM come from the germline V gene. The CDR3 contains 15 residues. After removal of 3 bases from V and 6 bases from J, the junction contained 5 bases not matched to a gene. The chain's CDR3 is CASSLRGQGYEKLFF. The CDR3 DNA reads TGTGCCAGCAGTTTGAGAGGACAGGGGTATGAAAAACTGTTTTTT.

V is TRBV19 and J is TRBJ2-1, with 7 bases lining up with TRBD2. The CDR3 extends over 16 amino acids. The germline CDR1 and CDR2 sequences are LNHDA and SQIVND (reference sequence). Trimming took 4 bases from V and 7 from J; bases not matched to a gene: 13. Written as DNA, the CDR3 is TGTGCCAGTAGTAGGGGGGGACTTATTCGGGGAAATGAGCAGTTCTTC. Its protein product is CASSRGGLIRGNEQFF. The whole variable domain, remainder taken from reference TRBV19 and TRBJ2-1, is DGGITQSPKYLFRKEGQNVTLSCEQNLNHDAMYWYRQDPGQGLRLIYYSQIVNDFQKGDIAEGYSVSREKKESFPLTVTSAQKNPTAFYLCASSRGGLIRGNEQFFGPGTRLTVL.

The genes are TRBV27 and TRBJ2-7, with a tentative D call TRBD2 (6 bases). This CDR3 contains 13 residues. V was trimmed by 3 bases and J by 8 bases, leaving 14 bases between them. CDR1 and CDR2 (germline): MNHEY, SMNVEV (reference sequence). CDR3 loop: CASSFQEGTQQYF. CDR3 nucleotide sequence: TGTGCCAGCAGTTTTCAGGAGGGAACACAGCAGTACTTC.

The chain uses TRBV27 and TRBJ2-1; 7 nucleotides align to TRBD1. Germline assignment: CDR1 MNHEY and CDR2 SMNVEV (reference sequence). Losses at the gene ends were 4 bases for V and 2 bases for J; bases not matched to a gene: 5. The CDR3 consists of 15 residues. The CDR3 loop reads CASSSSQGTYNEQFF. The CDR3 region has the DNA TGTGCCAGCAGTTCATCACAGGGGACCTACAATGAGCAGTTCTTC.

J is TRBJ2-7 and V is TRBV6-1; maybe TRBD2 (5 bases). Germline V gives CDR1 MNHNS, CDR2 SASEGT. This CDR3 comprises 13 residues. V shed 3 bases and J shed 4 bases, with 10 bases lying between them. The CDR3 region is CASSERVLYEQYF. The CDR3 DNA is TGTGCCAGCAGTGAGAGGGTGTTATACGAGCAGTACTTC.

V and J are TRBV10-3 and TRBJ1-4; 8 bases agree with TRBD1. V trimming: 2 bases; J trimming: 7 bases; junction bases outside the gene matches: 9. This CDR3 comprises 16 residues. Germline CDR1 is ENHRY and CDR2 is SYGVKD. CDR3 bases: TGTGCCATCAGTGAGGCAGGGGGCCTGATTGGTGAAAAACTGTTTTTT. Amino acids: CAISEAGGLIGEKLFF.

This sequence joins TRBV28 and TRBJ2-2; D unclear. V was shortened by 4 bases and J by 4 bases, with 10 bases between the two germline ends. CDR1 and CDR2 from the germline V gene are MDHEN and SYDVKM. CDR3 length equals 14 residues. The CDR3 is CASSYLLLTGELFF. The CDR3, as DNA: TGTGCCAGCAGTTACTTACTACTCACCGGGGAGCTGTTTTTT.

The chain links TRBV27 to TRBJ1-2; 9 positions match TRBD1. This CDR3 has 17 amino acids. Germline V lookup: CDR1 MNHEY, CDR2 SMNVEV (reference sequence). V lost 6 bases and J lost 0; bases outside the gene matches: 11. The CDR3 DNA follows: TGTGCCAGCAGCTCGCGACAGGGGGACCTAACTAACTATGGCTACACCTTC. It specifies CASSSRQGDLTNYGYTF.

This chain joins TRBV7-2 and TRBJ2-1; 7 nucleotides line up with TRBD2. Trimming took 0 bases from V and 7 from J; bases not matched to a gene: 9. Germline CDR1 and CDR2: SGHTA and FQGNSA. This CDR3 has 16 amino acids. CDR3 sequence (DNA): TGTGCCAGCAGCTTAGCATGGCGGGGACTATCGAATGAGCAGTTCTTC. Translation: CASSLAWRGLSNEQFF.

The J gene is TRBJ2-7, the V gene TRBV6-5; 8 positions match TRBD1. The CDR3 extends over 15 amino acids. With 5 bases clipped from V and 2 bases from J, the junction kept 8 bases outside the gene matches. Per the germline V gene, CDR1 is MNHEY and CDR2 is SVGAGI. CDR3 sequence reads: CASSPQGAGTYEQYF. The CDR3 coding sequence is TGTGCCAGCAGTCCTCAGGGGGCGGGAACCTACGAGCAGTACTTC.